This T cell receptor beta chain originates from a study of blood T cell repertoires in COVID-19. For the study at large: The cDNA or gDNA used as material had been derived from T cells, B-cell-depleted T cells, or PBMCs.

The CDR3 runs 15 residues. Trimming took 4 bases from V and 2 from J; bases not matched to a gene: 4. Germline CDR1 SGHNT, CDR2 YYREEE (reference sequence). TCRdb keeps only in-frame clones here, not all; method: immunoSEQ multiplex PCR. The table lists around 20,000 clones, around 89% of them singletons. The rearrangement uses TRBV5-4 and TRBJ2-1; 9 bases line up with TRBD1. This clonotype was obtained from a woman aged 55-69 years with active COVID-19. The sequencing input was peripheral blood. The CDR3 protein is CASSAGTGTYNEQFF. CDR3 bases: TGTGCCAGCAGCGCCGGGACAGGGACCTACAATGAGCAGTTCTTC.